The next 19 T cell receptor beta chains were all read from a single sample in a study of CD8+ T cells in alopecia areata. Alopecia areata patients provided lesional scalp punch biopsies and peripheral blood. Sequencing relied on a cDNA template that was reverse transcribed from extracted RNA. TCRdb's table, derived via immunoSEQ multiplex PCR, lists solely in-frame clones and lacks some. The top ten hold approximately 6.1% of the sample, which has about 19,000 clones, less than 70% seen once. Sequences were derived from skin, sampled at week 0. These receptors all come from a human donor with alopecia areata.

This clone was observed a few times. The J gene is TRBJ2-5, the V gene TRBV5-5; possible D gene TRBD1, 6 bases. CDR1 and CDR2 (germline): SGHKS, YYEKEE (reference sequence). The CDR3 has 15 amino acids. Trimming took off 2 bases at V and 4 bases at J, with 15 bases between the two ends. CDR3 sequence: CASSLQPGVGETQYF. In nucleotides, the CDR3 is TGTGCCAGCAGCTTACAACCAGGGGTGGGAGAGACCCAGTACTTC.

This chain joins TRBV29-1 and TRBJ1-1; TRBD1 matches at 9 bases. The CDR3 contains 14 residues. Losses at the gene ends were 6 bases for V and 0 bases for J; bases not matched to a gene: 5. From germline, CDR1 is SQVTM and CDR2 ANQGSEA. CDR3 sequence (DNA): TGCAGCGTCAGGACAGGGGCCTTGAACACTGAAGCTTTCTTT. Amino acids: CSVRTGALNTEAFF.

V usage is TRBV7-2 and J usage is TRBJ2-3, with 8 bases identical to TRBD2. CDR1 is SGHTA, CDR2 FQGNSA, per germline. The CDR3 is made up of 15 amino acids. V trimming: 4 bases; J trimming: 4 bases; junction bases outside the gene matches: 7. CDR3 amino acids: CASSSPGLGADTQYF. The CDR3 coding sequence is TGTGCCAGCAGCTCACCGGGACTAGGGGCAGATACGCAGTATTTT.

The V call is TRBV19, the J call TRBJ2-5; D might be TRBD2 (6 bases). Trimming removed 7 bases at V and 5 bases at J, with 20 bases between. CDR1 and CDR2 from the germline V gene are LNHDA and SQIVND (reference sequence). The CDR3 extends over 15 amino acids. The CDR3 DNA sequence: TGTGCCAGTACCAAGGCGGGGCGTTCGGGGGAGACCCAGTACTTC. Protein sequence: CASTKAGRSGETQYF.

This sequence joins TRBV6-6 and TRBJ2-1; 8 bases fit TRBD1. The V gene end was trimmed by 0 bases and the J gene end by 4 bases; junction bases not matched to a gene: 2. CDR3 length equals 15 residues. CDR1 and CDR2 from the germline V gene are MNHNY and SVGAGI (reference sequence). CDR3 amino acids: CASSYSGQAYNEQFF. Written as DNA, the CDR3 is TGTGCCAGCAGTTACTCGGGACAGGCATACAATGAGCAGTTCTTC.

V gene TRBV11-2 combines with J gene TRBJ2-5; unclear D gene. Trimming removed 5 bases at V and 5 bases at J, with 12 bases between. Germline loops: CDR1 SGHAT, CDR2 FQNNGV. The CDR3 extends over 13 amino acids. The CDR3 DNA is TGTGCCAGCAGCCCTTCCATCGGGGAGACCCAGTACTTC. Residues: CASSPSIGETQYF.

This clone was observed once. This chain connects TRBV5-6 to TRBJ2-3; TRBD2 agrees at 9 bases. The CDR3 covers 16 residues. V gave up 3 bases and J gave up 2 bases; unmatched junction bases: 7. Germline CDR1 SGHDT, CDR2 YYEEEE. Here the CDR3 reads CASSSDSGGATDTQYF. As DNA, the CDR3 is TGTGCCAGCAGCTCAGATAGCGGGGGAGCCACAGATACGCAGTATTTT.

This sequence joins TRBV27 and TRBJ1-5; D is unclear. V was cut by 6 bases and J by 0 bases, with 12 bases left in between. Germline V CDR1 and CDR2: MNHEY, SMNVEV (reference sequence). The CDR3 totals 15 residues. The CDR3 sequence is CASRGLRASNQPQHF. The DNA for the CDR3 is TGTGCCAGCAGGGGCCTTAGGGCTAGCAATCAGCCCCAGCATTTT.

The chain couples TRBV6-1 to TRBJ2-3, with 7 bases matching TRBD1. J gave up 2 bases and V 8 bases, and 7 bases lay outside the gene matches. CDR1 MNHNS and CDR2 SASEGT come from the germline V gene. The CDR3 is 14 amino acids. The CDR3 sequence is CASGTVGVTDTQYF. DNA of the CDR3: TGTGCCAGCGGGACAGTTGGGGTCACAGATACGCAGTATTTT.

The chain combines TRBV5-1 with TRBJ1-1, with 7 positions matching TRBD1. This CDR3 has 14 residues. V lost 3 bases, J lost 3 bases, and 5 bases stayed unmatched. Germline V gives CDR1 SGHRS, CDR2 YFSETQ. The CDR3 region has the DNA TGCGCCAGCAGCTCAACTACAGGGGACACTGAAGCTTTCTTT. Translation: CASSSTTGDTEAFF.

The V and J genes are TRBV2 and TRBJ2-4; possibly TRBD2 for D (5 bases). Germline V gene lookup returns CDR1 SNHLY and CDR2 FYNNEI. The length of the CDR3 is 11 residues. Deletions cut 5 bases from V and 9 bases from J, with 8 bases between. CDR3 region: CASSISAIQYF. In DNA, the CDR3 is TGTGCCAGCAGTATTAGCGCCATTCAGTACTTC.

This clone showed up just a few times. The chain has TRBV9 and TRBJ2-5, with a tentative D call TRBD2 (6 bases). The J call may be in error: the DNA end matches TRBJ2-7 better. This CDR3 contains 15 residues. CDR1 SGDLS and CDR2 YYNGEE come from the germline V gene. CDR3 DNA sequence: TGTGCCAGCAGCGCCCAGGGACTCGCTTCCTACGAGCAGTACTTC. Translated, it gives CASSAQGLASYEQYF.

V gene TRBV29-1 combines with J gene TRBJ2-2; perhaps TRBD2 as D (5 bases). The CDR3 has 12 amino acids. The V end lost 8 bases, the J end lost 0 bases, and 7 bases lay between the germline ends. CDR1 and CDR2 from the germline V gene are SQVTM and ANQGSEA. The CDR3 spells CSSRANTGELFF. CDR3 DNA: TGCAGCTCGCGGGCGAACACCGGGGAGCTGTTTTTT.

This chain uses TRBV6-5 with TRBJ1-1; weak D call: TRBD1 (6 bases). Germline V CDR1 and CDR2: MNHEY, SVGAGI. CDR3 length equals 14 residues. V lost 2 bases and J lost 5, with 12 bases in between. CDR3 nucleotides: TGTGCCAGCAGTTACCTGGGAAGGGGGACTGAAGCTTTCTTT. Encoded protein: CASSYLGRGTEAFF.

The chain employs TRBV7-9 and TRBJ2-7, with TRBD1 matching over 10 bases. After removal of 4 bases from V and 4 bases from J, the junction contained 7 bases not matched to a gene. Germline-derived CDR1 and CDR2 are SEHNR and FQNEAQ (reference sequence). This CDR3 is built from 15 residues. CDR3 protein: CASSYPGDRGYEQYF. CDR3 nucleotide sequence: TGTGCCAGCAGCTACCCCGGGGACAGGGGATACGAGCAGTACTTC.

The chain uses TRBV2 and TRBJ1-6; D gene ambiguous. This CDR3 comprises 13 residues. Per the germline V gene, CDR1 is SNHLY and CDR2 is FYNNEI. Deletions cut 4 bases from V and 11 bases from J, with 12 bases between. The CDR3 here is CASSASGNPPLHF. DNA for the CDR3: TGTGCCAGCAGTGCCTCGGGGAATCCACCCCTCCACTTT.

V usage is TRBV7-6 and J usage is TRBJ1-1, with D tentatively TRBD1 (6 bases). Trimming took off 4 bases at V and 5 bases at J, with 20 bases between the two ends. Germline V CDR1 and CDR2: SGHVS, FNYEAQ. There are 16 residues in the CDR3. The CDR3 region has the DNA TGTGCCAGCAGCTCCCGGCCGGCAGGGGCGAGGACTGAAGCTTTCTTT. As protein: CASSSRPAGARTEAFF. The whole variable domain, filled in from reference TRBV7-6 and TRBJ1-1, reads GAGVSQSPRYKVTKRGQDVALRCDPISGHVSLYWYRQALGQGPEFLTYFNYEAQQDKSGLPNDRFSAERPEGSISTLTIQRTEQRDSAMYRCASSSRPAGARTEAFFGQGTRLTVV.

This chain connects TRBV30 to TRBJ2-7; 10 bases align to TRBD1. The V segment lost 1 base and the J segment 7 bases; nucleotides outside the gene matches: 7. CDR3 length: 14 residues. Germline V gene data show CDR1 as GTSNPN and CDR2 as SVGIG (reference sequence). The CDR3 coding sequence is TGTGCCTGGAGTGGTGGGACAGGGGATAAGGAGCAGTACTTC. It codes for CAWSGGTGDKEQYF.

This sequence joins TRBV5-1 and TRBJ2-2, with 7 positions matching TRBD1. V dropped 6 bases and J dropped 2; count of bases not matched to a gene: 10. CDR3 length equals 16 residues. Germline CDR1 and CDR2: SGHRS and YFSETQ. DNA of the CDR3: TGCGCCAGCACCACGCAAGGGACAGCAAACACCGGGGAGCTGTTTTTT. Residues: CASTTQGTANTGELFF.